Each of the 27 T cell receptor beta chains below was sequenced from the same sample in a study of T-cell reconstitution after alpha-beta-depleted transplantation in children. Library preparation (for TCRbeta) was performed with unique molecular identifiers. TCRdb independently ran MiXCR on the PCR reads; one entry per CDR3 protein. Here the sample spans approximately 630,000 distinct CDR3 sequences, 13% being singletons. This specimen was PBMCs, taken before TCRalphabeta/CD19-depleted stem cell transplant. Receptors originate from a girl aged 2-9 years with congenital amegakaryocytic thrombocytopenia, due to receive a stem cell transplant.

This clonotype appeared many times. The chain has TRBV7-2 and TRBJ2-1; no clear D. This CDR3 contains 14 residues. The germline V gene encodes CDR1 SGHTA and CDR2 FQGNSA. Trimming removed 5 bases at V and 1 base at J, with 9 bases between. This CDR3 reads CASSTYQSYNEQFF. The DNA for the CDR3 is TGTGCCAGCAGCACTTATCAGTCCTACAATGAGCAGTTCTTC.

At least ten counts were recorded for this clonotype. The chain carries TRBV28 and TRBJ2-3; 8 bases are a match to TRBD2. The CDR3 has 14 amino acids. Germline loops: CDR1 MDHEN, CDR2 SYDVKM. Trimming removed 6 bases from V and 1 base from J; junction bases left unmatched: 3. CDR3 protein: CASRYSGGTDTQYF. The DNA for the CDR3 is TGTGCCAGCAGATATAGCGGGGGCACAGATACGCAGTATTTT. Together with reference TRBV28 and TRBJ2-3, the CDR3 gives the full variable domain: DVKVTQSSRYLVKRTGEKVFLECVQDMDHENMFWYRQDPGLGLRLIYFSYDVKMKEKGDIPEGYSVSREKKERFSLILESASTNQTSMYLCASRYSGGTDTQYFGPGTRLTVL.

In the case of this clonotype: At one end the junction does not follow the germline gene, possibly because of a read error. V usage is TRBV28 and J usage is TRBJ2-7; D gene ambiguous. The germline V gene encodes CDR1 MDHEN and CDR2 SYDVKM. CDR3 length: 13 residues. The CDR3 DNA reads TGTGCCAGCAGTTTAGCTTCGGTTGCGGAAATACACTTC. Protein product: CASSLASVAEIHF.

In its sample, this clonotype was seen many times. As DNA, the CDR3 is TGTGCCAGCAGTGAGCCCAATGAGCAGTTCTTC. It encodes CASSEPNEQFF. The V gene is TRBV2, the J gene TRBJ2-1; D gene unclear. Looked up from germline, CDR1 is SNHLY and CDR2 is FYNNEI. Trimming cost V 3 bases and J 6 bases, with 3 bases left between them. The CDR3 has 11 amino acids.

This clonotype was seen ten or more times. CDR3 nucleotide sequence: TGCGCCAGCAGCCAAGGCGTCACTAGCACAGATACGCAGTATTTT. Translating gives CASSQGVTSTDTQYF. V and J are TRBV4-1 and TRBJ2-3; D remains ambiguous. V was clipped by 1 base and J by 0 bases, with 8 bases between them. CDR1 is MGHRA and CDR2 is YSYEKL in the germline V gene. The CDR3 is 15 residues long.

CDR3 region: CACPTGNNEQFF. CDR3 DNA: TGTGCCTGCCCAACAGGGAACAATGAGCAGTTCTTC. This chain connects TRBV7-9 to TRBJ2-1, with D possibly matching TRBD1 (6 bases). Germline values: CDR1 SEHNR, CDR2 FQNEAQ (reference sequence). The V gene lost 11 bases and the J gene lost 5 bases, with 13 bases spanning the gap. This CDR3 is 12 amino acids long.

The chain employs TRBV29-1 and TRBJ2-3; D is ambiguous. Germline loops: CDR1 SQVTM, CDR2 ANQGSEA. V lost 4 bases and J lost 0, with 11 bases in between. The CDR3 extends over 14 amino acids. The CDR3 protein is CSVGDIPSTDTQYF. CDR3 in DNA: TGCAGCGTTGGGGATATTCCTAGCACAGATACGCAGTATTTT.

J is TRBJ2-5 and V is TRBV7-9, with TRBD2 identical over 15 bases. The trim removed 5 bases at V and 4 bases at J, leaving 8 bases unmatched. The germline gives CDR1 SEHNR, CDR2 FQNEAQ (reference sequence). The CDR3 length is 17 residues. The CDR3 DNA follows: TGTGCCAGCAGCCCCCCTGGACTAGCGGGAGGGGGAGAGACCCAGTACTTC. It encodes CASSPPGLAGGGETQYF.

This clonotype has at least ten counts. This chain links TRBV20-1 with TRBJ2-3; TRBD2 might be the D (6 bases). The CDR3 runs 15 residues. CDR1 is DFQATT and CDR2 is SNEGSKA in the germline V gene (reference sequence). Trimming cost V 6 bases and J 2 bases, with 18 bases left between them. The CDR3 region has the DNA TGCAGTGCAACTCCGACGCGGGACGACACAGATACGCAGTATTTT. Protein: CSATPTRDDTDTQYF.

J is TRBJ2-7 and V is TRBV20-1; 11 bases are a match to TRBD2. Per germline, CDR1 DFQATT and CDR2 SNEGSKA (reference sequence). V shed 6 bases, J shed 0 bases, and the junction held 10 bases outside the gene matches. The CDR3 consists of 16 residues. CDR3 region: CSAPGTSGDSSYEQYF. Written as DNA, the CDR3 is TGCAGTGCCCCCGGGACTAGCGGTGATAGCTCCTACGAGCAGTACTTC.

This clonotype was observed at least ten times. V gene TRBV29-1 combines with J gene TRBJ2-3; D is unclear. The CDR3 totals 14 residues. V was shortened by 7 bases and J by 1 base, with 15 bases between the two germline ends. Germline CDR1 and CDR2: SQVTM and ANQGSEA. CDR3 protein: CSAPPQFGTDTQYF. In nucleotides, the CDR3 is TGCAGCGCCCCCCCCCAATTCGGCACAGATACGCAGTATTTT.

At least ten counts were recorded for this clonotype. The chain uses TRBV5-5 and TRBJ2-3; D perhaps matches TRBD1 (6 bases). V gave up 0 bases and J gave up 1 base, with 9 bases separating them. This CDR3 contains 15 residues. CDR1 is SGHKS and CDR2 is YYEKEE in the germline V gene (reference sequence). In DNA, the CDR3 is TGTGCCAGCAGCTTGGACCCAGGGGGCACAGATACGCAGTATTTT. This sequence encodes CASSLDPGGTDTQYF.

To note about this clonotype: Relative to the germline gene, one junction end is altered; a read error may explain this. The chain links TRBV20-1 to TRBJ1-1; D gene unclear. The CDR3 length is 17 residues. The V gene's germline CDR1 is DFQATT and CDR2 SNEGSKA (reference sequence). CDR3 DNA: TGCGGTGCTAGAGTTGTACAAGTGGTGCGGTACAACACTGAAGCTTTCTTT. It is translated as CGARVVQVVRYNTEAFF.

This clonotype has a count of ten or more. The rearrangement links TRBV20-1 to TRBJ2-2; 9 bases match TRBD2. In germline, CDR1 is DFQATT, CDR2 SNEGSKA (reference sequence). The CDR3 loop spans 15 amino acids. V dropped 3 bases and J dropped 3; count of bases not matched to a gene: 5. CDR3: CSARISGSYTGELFF. CDR3 bases: TGCAGTGCTAGGATTAGCGGGAGCTACACCGGGGAGCTGTTTTTT.

This clonotype was observed many times. J is TRBJ2-2 and V is TRBV5-1; D unresolved. Germline V lookup: CDR1 SGHRS, CDR2 YFSETQ. V lost 6 bases to trimming and J lost 6 bases, with 12 bases between them. There are 13 residues in the CDR3. The CDR3 DNA is TGCGCCAGCACCCGCTCATACGCCGGGGAGCTGTTTTTT. Its protein product is CASTRSYAGELFF.

This clonotype has ten or more counts. The gene calls are TRBV12-3 or TRBV12-4 and TRBJ2-7; tentatively, D is TRBD1 (7 bases). The CDR3 totals 14 residues. V shed 7 bases and J shed 5 bases, with 18 bases lying between them. The CDR3: CASTDRGTEHEQYF. The CDR3 nucleotides read TGTGCCAGCACCGACCGCGGGACAGAGCACGAGCAGTACTTC.

Worth noting for this clonotype: A much larger clone differs by one base, so this may be a read error. The chain links TRBV5-1 to TRBJ2-7; 9 bases align to TRBD1. Looked up from germline, CDR1 is SGHRS and CDR2 is YFSETQ. CDR3 length: 14 amino acids. In nucleotides, the CDR3 is TGCGCCAGCAGCTCACAGGGGGCCGACTACGAGCAGTGCTTC. The encoded protein is CASSSQGADYEQCF.

V and J are TRBV20-1 and TRBJ2-7; 9 bases fit TRBD1. Germline V gene lookup returns CDR1 DFQATT and CDR2 SNEGSKA (reference sequence). The CDR3 extends over 16 amino acids. Trimming took 1 base from V and 3 from J; bases not matched to a gene: 10. CDR3 sequence (DNA): TGCAGTGCTAGAGGAGCCTGGGGACAGGGATTCTACGAGCAGTACTTC. It yields the protein CSARGAWGQGFYEQYF.

This clonotype was picked up many times. This sequence joins TRBV10-1 and TRBJ2-1; 10 nucleotides line up with TRBD1. Germline lookup yields CDR1 WNHNN and CDR2 SYGVQD (reference sequence). The CDR3 extends over 15 amino acids. V gave up 6 bases and J gave up 4 bases; unmatched junction bases: 6. The CDR3 reads CASSPGTGEYNEQFF. CDR3 DNA sequence: TGCGCCAGCAGCCCTGGGACAGGGGAATACAATGAGCAGTTCTTC.

In its sample, this clonotype was seen many times. The chain has TRBV27 and TRBJ2-1; no reliable D call. Germline CDR1 reads MNHEY; CDR2 reads SMNVEV (reference sequence). Trimming stripped 6 bases from V and 9 bases from J, with 15 bases between. The CDR3 consists of 13 residues. The CDR3 DNA reads TGTGCCAGCAGCCTTTCGTTGTCCGGTGAGCAGTTCTTC. It specifies CASSLSLSGEQFF.

This clonotype showed up many times. The chain uses TRBV7-9 and TRBJ2-7, with 7 nucleotides matching TRBD1. Germline V CDR1 and CDR2: SEHNR, FQNEAQ (reference sequence). V shed 0 bases and J 5 bases; nucleotides not matched to a gene: 10. This CDR3 comprises 16 residues. CDR3 sequence reads: CASSLALTGETHEQYF. The CDR3 coding sequence is TGTGCCAGCAGCTTAGCCCTCACAGGGGAAACCCACGAGCAGTACTTC.

Many counts were recorded for this clonotype. The DNA for the CDR3 is TGTGCCAGCAGCTTAATGAAGCTTAACACTGAAGCTTTCTTT. Its protein product is CASSLMKLNTEAFF. The chain links TRBV7-6 to TRBJ1-1; D unresolved. Trimming removed 2 bases from V and 2 bases from J, with 9 bases in between. Germline loops: CDR1 SGHVS, CDR2 FNYEAQ. This CDR3 is built from 14 residues.

The J gene is TRBJ1-5, the V gene TRBV7-9; the D gene is possibly TRBD1 (5 bases). Germline V gene sequence: CDR1 SEHNR, CDR2 FQNEAQ (reference sequence). V was trimmed by 1 base and J by 4 bases, leaving 11 bases between them. The CDR3 loop spans 15 amino acids. CDR3 bases: TGTGCCAGCAGCTTAGGGGGCGACCCAAATCAGCCCCAGCATTTT. Amino acid sequence: CASSLGGDPNQPQHF.

This clonotype occurred a few times. The rearrangement joins TRBV29-1 to TRBJ1-1, with a possible D match to TRBD1 (6 bases). This CDR3 comprises 13 residues. Germline CDR1 is SQVTM and CDR2 is ANQGSEA. V was trimmed by 2 bases and J by 2 bases, leaving 9 bases between them. The CDR3 region is CSVESGTNTEAFF. The CDR3 DNA is TGCAGCGTTGAATCCGGGACAAACACTGAAGCTTTCTTT.

The rearrangement links TRBV5-1 to TRBJ2-2, with D uncertain. This CDR3 has 12 residues. The V gene lost 4 bases and the J gene lost 8 bases, with 9 bases spanning the gap. Germline-derived CDR1 and CDR2 are SGHRS and YFSETQ. CDR3 bases: TGCGCCAGCAGCCGGTCCCGGGGGGAGCTGTTTTTT. This sequence encodes CASSRSRGELFF.

This clonotype has ten or more counts. V gene TRBV5-1 combines with J gene TRBJ1-3; D perhaps matches TRBD1 (6 bases). The CDR3 is made up of 18 amino acids. V lost 3 bases to trimming and J lost 0 bases, with 19 bases between them. The germline CDR1 and CDR2 sequences are SGHRS and YFSETQ. The CDR3 bases are TGCGCCAGCAGCTCGGTAACCGGGACACCCAGCTCTGGAAACACCATATATTTT. This translates into CASSSVTGTPSSGNTIYF.

This clonotype was counted only a few times. V and J are TRBV12-3 or TRBV12-4 and TRBJ1-5; no reliable D call. The CDR3 runs 13 residues. The V end was cut by 5 bases, the J end by 3 bases, with 8 bases between. The chain's CDR3 is CASSPQVNQPQHF. The CDR3 DNA is TGTGCCAGCAGTCCCCAAGTCAATCAGCCCCAGCATTTT.